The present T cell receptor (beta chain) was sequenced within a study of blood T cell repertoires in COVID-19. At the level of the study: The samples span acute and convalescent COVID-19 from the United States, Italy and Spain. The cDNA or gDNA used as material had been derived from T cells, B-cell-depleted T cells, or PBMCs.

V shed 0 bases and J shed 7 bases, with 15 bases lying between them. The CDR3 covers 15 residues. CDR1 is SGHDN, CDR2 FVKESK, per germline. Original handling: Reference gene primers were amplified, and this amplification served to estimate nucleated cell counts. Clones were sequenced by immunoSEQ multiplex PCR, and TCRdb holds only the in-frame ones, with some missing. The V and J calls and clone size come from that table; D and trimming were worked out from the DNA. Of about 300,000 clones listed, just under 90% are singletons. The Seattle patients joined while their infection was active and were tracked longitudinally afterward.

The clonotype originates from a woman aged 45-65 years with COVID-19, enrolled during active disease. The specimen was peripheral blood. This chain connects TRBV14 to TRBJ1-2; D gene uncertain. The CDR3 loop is CASSQDQVGGSGYTF. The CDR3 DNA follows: TGTGCCAGCAGCCAAGACCAGGTCGGAGGTTCTGGCTACACCTTC.